This T cell receptor beta chain was observed in a study of cytomegalovirus exposure and HLA in healthy donors. The study, taken as a whole, reports: A highly shared variant cluster was judged a likely technical artifact. Earlier analysis yielded a pattern in which most TCR beta V segments were productive about 87% or about 30% of the time. An apparent linkage of common viral pathogens to several of the most significant clusters emerged in a later analysis.

Germline V gives CDR1 LNHDA, CDR2 SQIVND (reference sequence). The junction had 15 bases not matched to a gene; V was cut back by 5 bases and J by 10 bases. The CDR3 loop spans 16 amino acids. This clone appeared a single time. What it binds is not known. Researchers ran the PCR with 60 Vbeta and 13 Jbeta primers. Study processing details: A later analysis counted 65 million to 95 million unique TCR beta chains, 10 million to 12 million shared. Libraries were prepared by immunoSEQ multiplex PCR; TCRdb keeps only in-frame clonotypes and omits some of them. V and J calls and clone size are given by that table; D and trimming were obtained from the DNA. The profile shows 100,000 or so clones, 65% to 80% of them singletons.

The J gene is TRBJ2-1, the V gene TRBV19; 9 bases agree with TRBD2. The TCR originated in a male donor in good health and CMV-seronegative. Sequenced sample: PBMCs. CDR3 sequence reads: CASSATLVAGVREQFF. CDR3 sequence (DNA): TGTGCCAGTAGTGCTACTCTGGTAGCGGGAGTACGAGAGCAGTTCTTC. Supplemented by reference TRBV19 and TRBJ2-1, the full variable domain reads DGGITQSPKYLFRKEGQNVTLSCEQNLNHDAMYWYRQDPGQGLRLIYYSQIVNDFQKGDIAEGYSVSREKKESFPLTVTSAQKNPTAFYLCASSATLVAGVREQFFGPGTRLTVL.